Listed here are 24 T cell receptor beta chains from one sample, sequenced in a study of cytomegalovirus exposure and HLA in healthy donors. The study ran its PCR with 60 Vbeta and 13 Jbeta primers. Generated by immunoSEQ multiplex PCR, the TCRdb table keeps only in-frame clones and is missing some. Of approximately 70,000 clones listed, 72% are singletons. The sample taken for sequencing was PBMCs. Source of these receptors: a woman aged 40-49 years in good health and CMV-seropositive.

This chain links TRBV27 with TRBJ2-1; 13 nucleotides match TRBD2. The CDR3 is made up of 18 amino acids. The J segment lost 4 bases and the V segment lost 5 bases, leaving 11 bases of the junction unmatched. Germline V gene data show CDR1 as MNHEY and CDR2 as SMNVEV (reference sequence). CDR3 region: CASSPAGPTSGGYNEQFF. CDR3 nucleotides: TGTGCCAGCAGTCCCGCGGGCCCGACTAGCGGGGGGTACAATGAGCAGTTCTTC.

This clone showed up just once. This rearrangement joins TRBV5-4 to TRBJ1-1, with D possibly matching TRBD1 (5 bases). The ends were cut back, 1 base at V and 3 bases at J, with 7 bases in the middle. The CDR3 is made up of 13 amino acids. Per the germline V gene, CDR1 is SGHNT and CDR2 is YYREEE (reference sequence). The CDR3 DNA reads as TGTGCCAGCAGCTTGATAGGGGACACTGAAGCTTTCTTT. Encoded protein: CASSLIGDTEAFF.

The chain uses TRBV6-6 and TRBJ1-2, with D possibly TRBD1 on 6 matching bases. The CDR3 contains 14 residues. Germline V gene data show CDR1 as MNHNY and CDR2 as SVGAGI (reference sequence). Between the trimmed V and J ends, which lost 5 bases and 4 bases, there was a span of 14 bases. This chain's CDR3 is CASSNPGQLYGYTF. CDR3 bases: TGTGCCAGCAGTAACCCCGGACAGCTCTATGGCTACACCTTC.

On this clone: At one of its ends the junction is not consistent with the germline gene, which may arise from a read error. The chain employs TRBV11-2 and TRBJ2-7; D may be TRBD1 (5 bases). CDR1 and CDR2 (germline): SGHAT, FQNNGV. CDR3 length: 12 residues. CDR3 bases: TGTGCCAGCAGTTTAGTCAGGGCCGAGCAGTACTTC. This sequence encodes CASSLVRAEQYF.

V is TRBV5-1 and J is TRBJ1-1; maybe TRBD1 (6 bases). Germline CDR1 is SGHRS and CDR2 is YFSETQ. The V gene lost 2 bases and the J gene lost 3 bases, with 11 bases spanning the gap. The CDR3 covers 14 residues. Written as DNA, the CDR3 is TGCGCCAGCAGCTTCTCAGGGGTGGACACTGAAGCTTTCTTT. Amino acids: CASSFSGVDTEAFF.

The V gene is TRBV27, the J gene TRBJ2-7; 7 bases line up with TRBD1. The V and J ends lost 5 bases and 6 bases, in that order; junction bases with no gene match: 10. Looked up from germline, CDR1 is MNHEY and CDR2 is SMNVEV (reference sequence). This CDR3 spans 14 amino acids. The CDR3 region has the DNA TGTGCCAGCAGTCCCGGGACAGAATACAGCGAGCAGTACTTC. Amino acid sequence: CASSPGTEYSEQYF.

As concerns this clone: At one boundary the junction diverges from the germline segment, which might be a read error. Other nucleotide sequences in the sample specify the same CDR3. The chain combines TRBV7-9 with TRBJ2-3; 12 bases are a match to TRBD2. This CDR3 is 17 amino acids long. Germline V lookup: CDR1 SEHNR, CDR2 FQNEAQ (reference sequence). The CDR3 reads CASSQTSGGVGTDTQYF. CDR3 nucleotides: TGTGCGAGCAGCCAGACTAGCGGGGGTGTTGGGACAGATACGCAGTATTTT.

V gene TRBV27 combines with J gene TRBJ1-2; no clear D gene. Per germline, CDR1 MNHEY and CDR2 SMNVEV (reference sequence). Trimming stripped 7 bases from V and 7 bases from J, with 10 bases between. The CDR3 has 11 residues. CDR3 residues: CASTLEGGYTF. DNA of the CDR3: TGTGCCAGCACCCTGGAGGGTGGCTACACCTTC.

This clone was detected a few times. The chain couples TRBV15 to TRBJ2-1; tentative D call: TRBD2 (5 bases). Trimming removed 0 bases from V and 6 bases from J, with 9 bases in between. The CDR3 is made up of 14 amino acids. Germline V gene sequence: CDR1 LNHNV, CDR2 YYDKDF (reference sequence). Here the CDR3 DNA reads TGTGCCACCAGCAGAGATCTAGCAAGCAATGAGCAGTTCTTC. This sequence encodes CATSRDLASNEQFF.

The V call is TRBV4-1, the J call TRBJ2-6; D is uncertain. V was cut by 4 bases and J by 0 bases, with 4 bases left in between. CDR1 and CDR2 from the germline V gene are MGHRA and YSYEKL. This CDR3 spans 14 amino acids. The CDR3 spells CASSPSSGANVLTF. CDR3 coding DNA: TGCGCCAGCAGCCCGAGCTCTGGGGCCAACGTCCTGACTTTC.

The gene calls are TRBV19 and TRBJ2-7, with 9 bases identical to TRBD1. Germline V gives CDR1 LNHDA, CDR2 SQIVND (reference sequence). The V gene end was trimmed by 9 bases and the J gene end by 11 bases; junction bases not matched to a gene: 8. This CDR3 contains 11 residues. CDR3 sequence (DNA): TGTGCCAGCGGCCGGGGGACAGGGAAGTACTTC. It yields the protein CASGRGTGKYF.

V usage is TRBV6-6 and J usage is TRBJ2-5; TRBD2 agrees at 8 bases. CDR3 length: 14 residues. CDR1 is MNHNY and CDR2 is SVGAGI in the germline V gene (reference sequence). The trim removed 6 bases at V and 5 bases at J, leaving 8 bases unmatched. The CDR3 DNA sequence: TGTGCCAGCAGCCAATCCGGGACTAGTGAGACCCAGTACTTC. Translated: CASSQSGTSETQYF.

This sequence joins TRBV11-2 and TRBJ2-7; 7 nucleotides agree with TRBD1. Looked up from germline, CDR1 is SGHAT and CDR2 is FQNNGV. The CDR3 covers 14 residues. The V and J ends lost 6 bases and 2 bases, in that order; junction bases with no gene match: 7. CDR3 coding DNA: TGTGCCAGCAGACCAGGGACAGCTACCTACGAGCAGTACTTC. It yields the protein CASRPGTATYEQYF.

The chain couples TRBV4-1 to TRBJ1-5; 8 bases line up with TRBD1. The CDR3 runs to 16 residues. In germline, CDR1 is MGHRA, CDR2 YSYEKL. The J segment lost 4 bases and the V segment lost 2 bases, leaving 7 bases of the junction unmatched. CDR3 nucleotides: TGCGCCAGCAGCCAAATTGGGACAGGCCCTAATCAGCCCCAGCATTTT. Its translation is CASSQIGTGPNQPQHF.

Only a few counts were recorded for this clone. The chain is built from TRBV5-6 and TRBJ2-1; weak D call: TRBD1 (6 bases). The ends were cut back, 0 bases at V and 2 bases at J, with 12 bases in the middle. Germline CDR1 reads SGHDT; CDR2 reads YYEEEE. The CDR3 runs to 16 residues. CDR3: CASSLEGRGPYNEQFF. The CDR3 nucleotides are TGTGCCAGCAGCTTGGAGGGCAGGGGCCCCTACAATGAGCAGTTCTTC.

In DNA form, the CDR3 reads TGTGCCAGCAGCTTAGGTCCGGGGGGGCGTTTTGGGGAGACCCAGTACTTC. Its protein is CASSLGPGGRFGETQYF. The rearrangement links TRBV13 to TRBJ2-5, with TRBD2 identical over 8 bases. V gave up 0 bases and J gave up 5 bases; unmatched junction bases: 11. This CDR3 has 17 amino acids. The germline V gene encodes CDR1 PRHDT and CDR2 FYEKMQ (reference sequence). The complete variable domain, with remaining parts taken from reference TRBV13 and TRBJ2-5, reads AAGVIQSPRHLIKEKRETATLKCYPIPRHDTVYWYQQGPGQDPQFLISFYEKMQSDKGSIPDRFSAQQFSDYHSELNMSSLELGDSALYFCASSLGPGGRFGETQYFGPGTRLLVL.

This clone was seen a handful of times. The chain joins TRBV29-1 to TRBJ2-7; a weak D match, TRBD1 (6 bases). The CDR3 is made up of 14 amino acids. Germline-derived CDR1 and CDR2 are SQVTM and ANQGSEA. Between the trimmed V and J ends, which lost 1 base and 5 bases, there was a span of 15 bases. The DNA of the CDR3 is TGCAGCGTTGAAGGGGCACAGGGAGCCGACGAGCAGTACTTC. It specifies CSVEGAQGADEQYF.

V is TRBV5-1 and J is TRBJ1-1, with 8 bases that match TRBD1. The germline V gene encodes CDR1 SGHRS and CDR2 YFSETQ. V lost 3 bases, J lost 2 bases, and 6 bases stayed unmatched. The CDR3 is 15 residues long. DNA of the CDR3: TGCGCCAGCAGCTACGACAGGGGACTTAACACTGAAGCTTTCTTT. Amino acid sequence: CASSYDRGLNTEAFF.

CDR3 in amino acids: CASSLAQGLDGELFF. CDR3 nucleotide sequence: TGTGCCAGCAGCTTGGCCCAGGGGTTAGACGGGGAGCTGTTTTTT. V is TRBV5-4 and J is TRBJ2-2, with TRBD1 as a possible D gene (6 bases). The CDR3 has 15 amino acids. V was cut by 0 bases and J by 7 bases, with 13 bases left in between. Germline V gene lookup returns CDR1 SGHNT and CDR2 YYREEE (reference sequence). Full variable domain (remainder filled in from reference TRBV5-4 and TRBJ2-2): ETGVTQSPTHLIKTRGQQVTLRCSSQSGHNTVSWYQQALGQGPQFIFQYYREEENGRGNFPPRFSGLQFPNYSSELNVNALELDDSALYLCASSLAQGLDGELFFGEGSRLTVL.

This clone has just one count. The rearrangement uses TRBV2 and TRBJ2-2; D is possibly TRBD2 (6 bases). Germline CDR1 reads SNHLY; CDR2 reads FYNNEI. V dropped 8 bases and J dropped 0 bases, with 13 bases sitting between them. This CDR3 is built from 15 residues. The CDR3 nucleotides read TGTGCCAGCTTATCGGGGAGGTCGAACACCGGGGAGCTGTTTTTT. This codes for CASLSGRSNTGELFF.

The chain uses TRBV18 and TRBJ1-2, with 8 positions matching TRBD1. CDR3 length: 15 amino acids. Germline V gene lookup returns CDR1 KGHSH and CDR2 LQKENI. V dropped 4 bases and J dropped 1; count of bases not matched to a gene: 5. This CDR3 reads CASSLYRGDNYGYTF. CDR3 nucleotide sequence: TGTGCCAGCTCACTGTACAGGGGGGATAACTATGGCTACACCTTC. Full variable domain (outside the CDR3, taken from reference TRBV18 and TRBJ1-2): NAGVMQNPRHLVRRRGQEARLRCSPMKGHSHVYWYRQLPEEGLKFMVYLQKENIIDESGMPKERFSAEFPKEGPSILRIQQVVRGDSAAYFCASSLYRGDNYGYTFGSGTRLTVV.

The chain uses TRBV11-2 and TRBJ1-1; D unclear. The germline V gene encodes CDR1 SGHAT and CDR2 FQNNGV. Trimming cost V 0 bases and J 3 bases, with 8 bases left between them. The CDR3 loop spans 14 amino acids. The CDR3 region is CASSLEVQYTEAFF. In nucleotides, the CDR3 is TGTGCCAGCAGCTTAGAGGTACAGTACACTGAAGCTTTCTTT. Together with reference TRBV11-2 and TRBJ1-1, the CDR3 gives the full variable domain: EAGVAQSPRYKIIEKRQSVAFWCNPISGHATLYWYQQILGQGPKLLIQFQNNGVVDDSQLPKDRFSAERLKGVDSTLKIQPAKLEDSAVYLCASSLEVQYTEAFFGQGTRLTVV.

This chain uses TRBV12-2 with TRBJ1-5; TRBD1, the D gene given by the table, was not confirmed from the DNA. TRBV12-2 is designated a pseudogene. The CDR3 extends over 17 amino acids. In nucleotides, the CDR3 is TGTGCAAGTCGCTTAGCTCAGGGGTGGGAGAGCAATCAGCCCCAGCATTTT. Its protein product is CASRLAQGWESNQPQHF.

The chain carries TRBV25-1 and TRBJ1-1, with D perhaps matching TRBD1 (6 bases). The CDR3 covers 16 residues. CDR1 and CDR2 (germline): MGHDK, SYGVNS. The V end was cut by 3 bases, the J end by 0 bases, with 14 bases between. Written as DNA, the CDR3 is TGTGCCAGCAGTGAGCACGGGACACTCATGAACACTGAAGCTTTCTTT. This codes for CASSEHGTLMNTEAFF. Full variable domain (missing parts from reference TRBV25-1 and TRBJ1-1): EADIYQTPRYLVIGTGKKITLECSQTMGHDKMYWYQQDPGMELHLIHYSYGVNSTEKGDLSSESTVSRIRTEHFPLTLESARPSHTSQYLCASSEHGTLMNTEAFFGQGTRLTVV.